This TCR beta chain was captured by sequencing in a study of cytomegalovirus exposure and HLA in healthy donors. Germline V lookup: CDR1 MNHNY, CDR2 SVGAGI (reference sequence). V was pared by 4 bases and J by 8 bases, with 8 bases between. The CDR3 has 11 amino acids. It was with 60 Vbeta and 13 Jbeta primers that the PCR ran. Using immunoSEQ multiplex PCR, the repertoire was profiled, and TCRdb retains in-frame clones only, with some absent. The data show around 180,000 clones, with roughly 77% seen just once and roughly 1.6% held by the top ten. To note about this clone: Its specificity is unknown.

Whole-study findings and limits: Sequencing artifact likely explains a cluster of highly shared sequence variants.

The sequenced material came from PBMCs. V usage is TRBV6-6 and J usage is TRBJ1-1, with D possibly matching TRBD1 (5 bases). This clonotype was sampled from a woman between 45 and 65 years old in good health and CMV-seronegative. The CDR3 region has the DNA TGTGCCAGCAGTTTGCAGGGAGAAGCTTTCTTT. Amino acids: CASSLQGEAFF.